This is a list of T cell receptor beta chains from one sample in a study of blood T cell repertoires in COVID-19. Clones were sequenced by immunoSEQ multiplex PCR, and TCRdb holds only the in-frame ones, with some missing. The table has a few hundred thousand clones, 75% to 90% seen once; the top ten hold 2% to 2.5%. The sample was PBMCs or T cells enriched from blood (not recorded which). The receptors were gathered from a woman under 30 who had recovered from COVID-19. The CDR3 runs from the conserved cysteine through the conserved F or W. A D gene is named only where the DNA matches it firmly. Clone size is given for some rows only: seen once, a few or many times, or a class if the clone is expanded.

TRBV28	NA	NA	TRBJ1-5	TGTGCCAGCAGTTCGGGACTCCTTGGCGGCAATCAGCCCCAGCATTTT	CASSSGLLGGNQPQHF
TRBV7-2	few	NA	TRBJ1-2	TGTGCCAGCAGCTTTGGCACGGAGTATGGCTACACCTTC	CASSFGTEYGYTF
TRBV27	NA	TRBD1	TRBJ1-6	TGTGCCAGCAGCGACAGGGGGAATTCACCCCTCCACTTT	CASSDRGNSPLHF
TRBV11-3	NA	TRBD1	TRBJ2-5	TGTGCCAGCAGCTCCCAGGGACAGGCGGGAGAGACCCAGTACTTC	CASSSQGQAGETQYF
TRBV5-1	NA	NA	TRBJ2-7	TGCGCCAGCAGCTTGGCCGTAGGGACAAGAGGGGGCTACGAGCAGTACTTC	CASSLAVGTRGGYEQYF
TRBV6-5	NA	NA	TRBJ2-7	TGTGCCAGCAGTCGCGGACAGTCCTACGAGCAGTACTTC	CASSRGQSYEQYF
TRBV5-1	NA	NA	TRBJ2-1	TGCGCCAGCAGCTTGCTTGGCGGCGGACACCTCAATGAGCAGTTCTTC	CASSLLGGGHLNEQFF
TRBV5-5	NA	NA	TRBJ1-6	TGTGCCAGCAGCTTACTCAGCGGGGGAGGATCACCCCTCCACTTT	CASSLLSGGGSPLHF
TRBV2	NA	TRBD1	TRBJ1-1	TGTGCCAGCAGTGGAGAAGGGACAGGGGGAGCTTTCTTT	CASSGEGTGGAFF
TRBV7-9	NA	NA	TRBJ1-4	TGTGCCAGCATCCCCCTGGGACATAGGCACCTTTGCACTAATGAAAAACTGTTTTTT	CASIPLGHRHLCTNEKLFF
TRBV27	NA	NA	TRBJ2-7	TGTGCCAGCAGTTTATCGAAGACCAGGGGATGGTCCTACGAGCAGTACTTC	CASSLSKTRGWSYEQYF
TRBV5-6	few	TRBD1	TRBJ1-2	TGTGCCAGCAGCCCCGGGACAGGGGCGATACGCGTCGGCTACACCTTC	CASSPGTGAIRVGYTF
TRBV28	NA	TRBD1	TRBJ2-7	TGTGCCAGCAGTTTGAGGGACAGGGTTCGCGAGCAGTACTTC	CASSLRDRVREQYF
TRBV6-5	NA	TRBD2	TRBJ2-5	TGTGCCAGCAGTTACTCGACTAGCGGGGCTGGGGAGACCCAGTACTTC	CASSYSTSGAGETQYF
TRBV4-1	few	NA	TRBJ2-1	TGCGCCAGCAGCCAAGATTCTTGGAGGGCCCCCCCTAATGAGCAGTTCTTC	CASSQDSWRAPPNEQFF
TRBV13	NA	TRBD1	TRBJ2-1	TGTGCCAGCAGCTATCTGACAGGGGGGAAGTCGTTGGAGCAGTTCTTC	CASSYLTGGKSLEQFF
TRBV7-9	NA	NA	TRBJ1-1	TGTGCCAGCAGCCCCTCGGGGTTGGGGGGCACTGAAGCTTTCTTT	CASSPSGLGGTEAFF
TRBV2	NA	NA	TRBJ1-6	TGTGCCAGCAGACCCGGGACCAGGGGTAATTCACCCCTCCACTTT	CASRPGTRGNSPLHF
TRBV5-4	NA	TRBD2	TRBJ2-1	TGTGCCAGCAGTCGACTAGCGGGGGGGCCCGGCAATGAGCAGTTCTTC	CASSRLAGGPGNEQFF
TRBV2	NA	NA	TRBJ1-6	TGTGCCAGCAGTGGCCTTGTAAGAAGGGGCTCACCCCTCCACTTT	CASSGLVRRGSPLHF
TRBV5-1	NA	NA	TRBJ2-5	TGCGCCAGCAGCTCGGAGGTTTTAGCGGCGGGAGAGACCCAGTACTTC	CASSSEVLAAGETQYF
TRBV27	NA	NA	TRBJ2-2	TGTGCCAGCAGTTTGGCAGCCGGCGCGGGAACCGGGGAGCTGTTTTTT	CASSLAAGAGTGELFF
TRBV5-1	once	TRBD2	TRBJ2-5	TGCGCCAGCAGCCCCGGGAGGGCAAGTGAGACCCAGTACTTC	CASSPGRASETQYF
TRBV6-6	NA	TRBD1	TRBJ1-5	TGTGCCAGCAGTAGGGACAGTCCCTTTAGCAATCAGCCCCAGCATTTT	CASSRDSPFSNQPQHF
TRBV21-1	NA	NA	TRBJ2-7	TGTGCCAGCAGCAAAGGACAGGCCTACGAGCAGTACTTC	CASSKGQAYEQYF
TRBV11-2	NA	TRBD2	TRBJ2-5	TGTGCCAGCAGCTCAAGGACTAGCGGGGGTTACCAAGAGACCCAGTACTTC	CASSSRTSGGYQETQYF
TRBV29-1	NA	TRBD1	TRBJ2-5	TGCAGCGTCGGACAGGGGATCCAAGAGACCCAGTACTTC	CSVGQGIQETQYF
TRBV6-2/TRBV6-3	NA	TRBD1	TRBJ1-2	TGTGCCAGCAGCCCTAGACAGGGGAGCTTTGACTATGGCTACACCTTC	CASSPRQGSFDYGYTF
TRBV5-4	few	NA	TRBJ1-4	TGTGCCAGCAGCGAAGGAGGGTCGGCTGAAAAACTGTTTTTT	CASSEGGSAEKLFF
TRBV7-3	NA	NA	TRBJ2-5	TGTGCCAGCAGTCGCACAGGGATGCGAGAGACCCAGTACTTC	CASSRTGMRETQYF
TRBV5-1	NA	NA	TRBJ1-4	TGCGCCAGCAGCTTTGGCGGGACGGCTAATGAAAAACTGTTTTTT	CASSFGGTANEKLFF
TRBV24-1	NA	NA	TRBJ1-1	TGTGCCACCAGCTTTACAGGGATTTCCCCTGAAGCTTTCTTT	CATSFTGISPEAFF
TRBV5-1	NA	TRBD1	TRBJ1-2	TGCGCCAGCAGCGCGGGACAGAACCTCTATGGCTACACCTTC	CASSAGQNLYGYTF
TRBV5-1	NA	TRBD1	TRBJ2-6	TGCGCCAGCAGCTTGGACAGGGGGTTTGACTCTGGGGCCAACGTCCTGACTTTC	CASSLDRGFDSGANVLTF
TRBV5-1	NA	NA	TRBJ1-5	TGCGCCAGCAGCGAGGACAGTGGTAGCAATCAGCCCCAGCATTTT	CASSEDSGSNQPQHF
TRBV11-2	NA	NA	TRBJ1-2	TGTGCCAGCAGCTTTACAGGGTCCGACTATGGCTACACCTTC	CASSFTGSDYGYTF
TRBV18	NA	TRBD1	TRBJ1-1	TGTGCCAGCTCAGAGGACAGGGGGCGGAACACTGAAGCTTTCTTT	CASSEDRGRNTEAFF
TRBV28	NA	TRBD1	TRBJ2-7	TGTGCCAGCAGCGAAACAGGGGGCGCAAGTATCCAGTACTTC	CASSETGGASIQYF
TRBV7-7	NA	TRBD2	TRBJ2-5	TGTGCTAGCAGCTGGACTAGCGGTGAACAAGAGACCCAGTACTTC	CASSWTSGEQETQYF